This TCR beta chain derives from a study of shared clonotypes between healthy human individuals. Produced via immunoSEQ multiplex PCR; TCRdb's table is partial and in-frame only. The repertoire has about 2.2 million clones, about 93% of them found once; the top ten carry 1.5% to 2%. The naive CD8 subset, CD45RO-negative cells positively selected for CCR7, excluded terminally differentiated effector memory CD45RA+ cells. Trimming shortened V by 6 bases and J by 7 bases, and 4 bases separated the two germline ends. The CDR3 sequence is 10 residues long. Germline lookup yields CDR1 MRHNA and CDR2 SNTAGT.

This TCR was recovered from a man between 18 and 29 years old in good health. Some clones in this sample may be carry-over from other donors' samples. The chain uses TRBV6-4 and TRBJ1-5; D not certain. Sequencing input: naive CD8+ T cells from PBMCs. The CDR3 DNA follows: TGTGCCAGCAGGGGGCAGCCCCAGCATTTT. Its translation: CASRGQPQHF.